This T cell receptor (beta chain) was observed in a study of T cell responses to AZD1222 COVID-19 vaccine. Here immunoSEQ multiplex PCR was the method, and the copy in TCRdb shows in-frame clones only, minus some. The sample comprises more than 85,000 clones, less than 95% of which are singletons, and about 3.1% rests with the top ten. Remarks on this clone: As yet, its antigen is unknown.

Findings and caveats of the study: Spike-specific TCR repertoires showed rising breadth and depth after two AZD1222 doses. Unmutated variant regions reportedly attract nearly half of all spike-specific TCRs. Females outnumbered males among donors, who were mostly white British; clonal diversity was possibly underestimated. There were vaccine-associated CD4 TCRs across spike, dominant at 160-218 and 743-854.

The receptor's source is an adult who received the AZD1222 COVID-19 vaccine. Sequencing was performed on peripheral blood, taken 28 days after the second AZD1222 dose.

CDR3 sequence (DNA): TGTGCCATCCCCTCAGGGCCCTCGGGCACCGGGGAGCTGTTTTTT. Protein sequence: CAIPSGPSGTGELFF. The chain links TRBV10-3 to TRBJ2-2; TRBD1 might be the D (5 bases). From germline, CDR1 is ENHRY and CDR2 SYGVKD. V lost 8 bases and J 4 bases, leaving 17 bases between the germline ends. This CDR3 comprises 15 residues.